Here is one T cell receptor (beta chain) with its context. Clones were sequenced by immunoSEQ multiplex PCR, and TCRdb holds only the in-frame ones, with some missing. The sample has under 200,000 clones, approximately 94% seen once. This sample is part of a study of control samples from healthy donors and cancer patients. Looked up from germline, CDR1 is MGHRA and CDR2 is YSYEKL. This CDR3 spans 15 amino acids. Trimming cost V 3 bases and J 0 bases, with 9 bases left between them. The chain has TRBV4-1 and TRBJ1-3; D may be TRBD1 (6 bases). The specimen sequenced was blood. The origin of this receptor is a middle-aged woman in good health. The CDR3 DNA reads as TGCGCCAGCAGCCACGGACAGACCTCTGGAAACACCATATATTTT. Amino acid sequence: CASSHGQTSGNTIYF.